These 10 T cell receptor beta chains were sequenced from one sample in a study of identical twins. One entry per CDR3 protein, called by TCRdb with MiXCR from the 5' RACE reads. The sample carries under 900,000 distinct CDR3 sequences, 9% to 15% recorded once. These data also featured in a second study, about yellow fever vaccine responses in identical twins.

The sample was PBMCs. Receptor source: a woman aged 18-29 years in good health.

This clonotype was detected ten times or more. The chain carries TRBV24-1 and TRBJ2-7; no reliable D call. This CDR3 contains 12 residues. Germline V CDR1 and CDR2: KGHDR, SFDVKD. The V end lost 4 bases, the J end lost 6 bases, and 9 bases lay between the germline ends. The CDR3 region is CATSEVMGEQYF. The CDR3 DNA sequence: TGTGCCACCAGTGAGGTAATGGGCGAGCAGTACTTC.

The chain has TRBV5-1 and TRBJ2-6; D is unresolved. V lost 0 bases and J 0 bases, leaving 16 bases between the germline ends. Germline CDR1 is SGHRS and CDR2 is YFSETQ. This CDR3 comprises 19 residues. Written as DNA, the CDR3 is TGCGCCAGCAGCTTGGCGGCACAACAAAGAGACTCTGGGGCCAACGTCCTGACTTTC. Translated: CASSLAAQQRDSGANVLTF. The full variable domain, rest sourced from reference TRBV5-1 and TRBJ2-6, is KAGVTQTPRYLIKTRGQQVTLSCSPISGHRSVSWYQQTPGQGLQFLFEYFSETQRNKGNFPGRFSGRQFSNSRSEMNVSTLELGDSALYLCASSLAAQQRDSGANVLTFGAGSRLTVL.

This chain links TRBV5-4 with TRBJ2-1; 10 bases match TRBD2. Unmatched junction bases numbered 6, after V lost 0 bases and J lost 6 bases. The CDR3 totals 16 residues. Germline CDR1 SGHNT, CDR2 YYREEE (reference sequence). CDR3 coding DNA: TGTGCCAGCAGCTTGGCCCTAGCGGGAGACGGCAATGAGCAGTTCTTC. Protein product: CASSLALAGDGNEQFF.

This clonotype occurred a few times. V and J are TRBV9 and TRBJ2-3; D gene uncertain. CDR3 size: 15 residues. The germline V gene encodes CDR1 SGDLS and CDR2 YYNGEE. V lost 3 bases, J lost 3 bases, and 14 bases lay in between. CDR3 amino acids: CASSAGSIGTDTQYF. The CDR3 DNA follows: TGTGCCAGCAGCGCCGGATCTATAGGGACAGATACGCAGTATTTT.

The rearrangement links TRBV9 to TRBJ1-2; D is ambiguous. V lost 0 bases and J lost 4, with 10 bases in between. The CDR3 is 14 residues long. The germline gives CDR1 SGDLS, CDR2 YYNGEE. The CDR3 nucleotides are TGTGCCAGCAGCGTAGACGAACTGGCCTATGGCTACACCTTC. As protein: CASSVDELAYGYTF.

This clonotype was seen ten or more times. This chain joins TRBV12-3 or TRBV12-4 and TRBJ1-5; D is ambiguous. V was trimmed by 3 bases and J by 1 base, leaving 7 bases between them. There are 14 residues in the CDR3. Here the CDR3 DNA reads TGTGCCAGCAGTTTCCGGACGAGCAATCAGCCCCAGCATTTT. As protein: CASSFRTSNQPQHF.

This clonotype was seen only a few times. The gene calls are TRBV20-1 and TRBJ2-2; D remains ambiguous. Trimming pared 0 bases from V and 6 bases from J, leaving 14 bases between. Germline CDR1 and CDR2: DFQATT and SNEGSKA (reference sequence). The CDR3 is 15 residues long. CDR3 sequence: CSARDLGPGPGELFF. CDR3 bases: TGCAGTGCTAGAGATCTCGGACCCGGACCCGGGGAGCTGTTTTTT.

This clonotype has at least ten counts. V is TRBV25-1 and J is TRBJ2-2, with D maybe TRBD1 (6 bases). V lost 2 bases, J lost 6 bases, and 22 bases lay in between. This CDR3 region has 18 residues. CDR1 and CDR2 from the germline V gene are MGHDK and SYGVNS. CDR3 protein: CASSEHVAGEYRAGELFF. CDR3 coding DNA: TGTGCCAGCAGTGAACATGTGGCAGGGGAGTATCGGGCCGGGGAGCTGTTTTTT. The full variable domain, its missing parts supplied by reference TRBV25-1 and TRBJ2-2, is EADIYQTPRYLVIGTGKKITLECSQTMGHDKMYWYQQDPGMELHLIHYSYGVNSTEKGDLSSESTVSRIRTEHFPLTLESARPSHTSQYLCASSEHVAGEYRAGELFFGEGSRLTVL.

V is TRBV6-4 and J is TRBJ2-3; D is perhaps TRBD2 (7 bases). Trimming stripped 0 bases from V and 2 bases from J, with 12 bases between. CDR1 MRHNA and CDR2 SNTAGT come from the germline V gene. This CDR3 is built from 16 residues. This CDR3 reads CASSDSGGALTDTQYF. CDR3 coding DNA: TGTGCCAGCAGTGACTCGGGGGGGGCCCTCACAGATACGCAGTATTTT.

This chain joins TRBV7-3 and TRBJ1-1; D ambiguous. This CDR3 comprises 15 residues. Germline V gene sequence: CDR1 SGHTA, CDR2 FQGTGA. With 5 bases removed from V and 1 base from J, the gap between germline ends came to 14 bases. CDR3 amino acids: CASSAYSWGNTEAFF. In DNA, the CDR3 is TGTGCCAGCAGCGCCTATAGTTGGGGGAACACTGAAGCTTTCTTT.